The clone carrying this TCR beta chain was observed a handful of times. As yet, its antigen is unknown. Then a second PCR, running about 6 to 12 cycles, was carried out with a sample-barcoded 5' primer and a J-beta primer mix. TCRdb re-called the 5' RACE reads with MiXCR, one entry per CDR3 protein. The data show some 1.1 million distinct CDR3 sequences, with under 40% seen just once and about an eighth held by the top ten. The data were obtained in a study of blood T cells in healthy people across ages. Study-level findings and limits: Naive CD4+ cell counts and diversity both ran higher in long-lived than in aged donors.

The sample providers were healthy Caucasian people from Russia, aged about 6 to 95. Germline assignment: CDR1 SNHLY and CDR2 FYNNEI. This CDR3 has 13 residues. J lost 1 base, V lost 9 bases, and 5 bases had no gene match. The genes are TRBV2 and TRBJ1-1; 7 nucleotides line up with TRBD1. The TCR sequence derives from a young man in good health. The material sequenced was blood. CDR3 in amino acids: CASGRGRNTEAFF. The CDR3 region has the DNA TGTGCCAGTGGGAGGGGGCGGAACACTGAAGCTTTCTTT. The whole variable domain, filled in from reference TRBV2 and TRBJ1-1, reads EPEVTQTPSHQVTQMGQEVILRCVPISNHLYFYWYRQILGQKVEFLVSFYNNEISEKSEIFDDQFSVERPDGSNFTLKIRSTKLEDSAMYFCASGRGRNTEAFFGQGTRLTVV.